The clone carrying this T cell receptor (beta chain) was seen only a few times. J lost 5 bases, V lost 2 bases, and 10 bases had no gene match. The CDR3 runs 17 residues. CDR1 and CDR2 (germline): LNHDA, SQIVND (reference sequence). Noted time point: patch test 1, 2 weeks after DPC sensitization. The treatment was: therapeutic diphenylcyclopropenone sensitization with weekly scalp DPC. MiXCR was run by TCRdb on the RACE reads, yielding one entry per CDR3 protein. Of 150,000 or so distinct CDR3 sequences listed, approximately 14% are singletons. These data originate in a study of human T cells and chemical hapten exposure.

Sequencing was performed on whole blood, taken in connection with sensitization to the hapten diphenylcyclopropenone (DPC). The chain joins TRBV19 to TRBJ2-1; TRBD2 matches 9 bases. This receptor was identified in a woman in her thirties with alopecia areata. Some clones in this sample may be carry-over from other donors' samples. The CDR3 nucleotides are TGTGCCAGTAGTATAAGGAGCGGGGGGCCTCGCAACAATGAGCAGTTCTTC. Translated, it gives CASSIRSGGPRNNEQFF.